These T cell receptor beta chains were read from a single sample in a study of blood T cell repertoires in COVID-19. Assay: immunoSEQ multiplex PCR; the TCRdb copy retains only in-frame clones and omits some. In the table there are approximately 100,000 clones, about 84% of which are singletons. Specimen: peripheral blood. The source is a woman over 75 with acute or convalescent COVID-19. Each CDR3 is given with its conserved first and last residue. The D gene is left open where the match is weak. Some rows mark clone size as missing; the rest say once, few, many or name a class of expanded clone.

CDR3nt: TGTGCCAGCAGCCCTGACAGGGGTAATTCACCCCTCCACTTT
CDR3aa: CASSPDRGNSPLHF
v_gene: TRBV7-2
j_gene: TRBJ1-6
abundance: few
len: 14
d_gene: TRBD1

CDR3nt: TGCGCCAGCAGCGTTCAGGGACAGGGCACTGAAGCTTTCTTT
CDR3aa: CASSVQGQGTEAFF
v_gene: TRBV5-1
j_gene: TRBJ1-1
abundance: NA
len: 14
d_gene: TRBD1

CDR3nt: TGTGCCAGTAGGCCGACCGGGACAGGGAGGGAAAATGAGCAGTTCTTC
CDR3aa: CASRPTGTGRENEQFF
v_gene: TRBV19
j_gene: TRBJ2-1
abundance: few
len: 16
d_gene: TRBD1

CDR3nt: TGTGCCACCGCCGCTACAGGATCCCAAGAGACCCAGTACTTC
CDR3aa: CATAATGSQETQYF
v_gene: TRBV19
j_gene: TRBJ2-5
abundance: NA
len: 14
d_gene: NA

CDR3nt: TGTGCCAGCAGTATAAAAGGAGACAGGGACATTCAGTACTTC
CDR3aa: CASSIKGDRDIQYF
v_gene: TRBV11-2
j_gene: TRBJ2-4
abundance: NA
len: 14
d_gene: TRBD1

CDR3nt: TGTGCCAGCAGCCTCGGGACAGGCCGGCTACTTGAAGCTTTCTTT
CDR3aa: CASSLGTGRLLEAFF
v_gene: TRBV3-1/TRBV3-2
j_gene: TRBJ1-1
abundance: NA
len: 15
d_gene: TRBD1

CDR3nt: TGTGCCAGCAGGACAGGGGAAGGGGCCGGGGAGCTGTTTTTT
CDR3aa: CASRTGEGAGELFF
v_gene: TRBV27
j_gene: TRBJ2-2
abundance: NA
len: 14
d_gene: TRBD1

CDR3nt: TGTGCCAGCAGCCCACCCAAGGGGGATGGCTACACCTTC
CDR3aa: CASSPPKGDGYTF
v_gene: TRBV5-6
j_gene: TRBJ1-2
abundance: NA
len: 13
d_gene: NA

CDR3nt: TGTGCTAGTGGTTTGGTTGAAGGGGGAATCAGCTTCGGCTACACCTTC
CDR3aa: CASGLVEGGISFGYTF
v_gene: TRBV12-5
j_gene: TRBJ1-2
abundance: NA
len: 16
d_gene: NA

CDR3nt: TGTGCCAGCAGCTTTACTAGCGGGGGGTTCCTGAGGCAGTATTTT
CDR3aa: CASSFTSGGFLRQYF
v_gene: TRBV7-2
j_gene: TRBJ2-3
abundance: NA
len: 15
d_gene: TRBD2

CDR3nt: TGTGCCAGCAGCTTAGGATTAGCGGGGGCCACAGATACGCAGTATTTT
CDR3aa: CASSLGLAGATDTQYF
v_gene: TRBV7-7
j_gene: TRBJ2-3
abundance: NA
len: 16
d_gene: TRBD2

CDR3nt: TGTGCCAGCAGCCCTTCAACTACAGGGAATCAGCCCCAGCATTTT
CDR3aa: CASSPSTTGNQPQHF
v_gene: TRBV28
j_gene: TRBJ1-5
abundance: few
len: 15
d_gene: NA

CDR3nt: TGTGCCAGTAGGACGACAGGGGAATATGGCTACACCTTC
CDR3aa: CASRTTGEYGYTF
v_gene: TRBV2
j_gene: TRBJ1-2
abundance: NA
len: 13
d_gene: TRBD1

CDR3nt: TGTGCCTGGAACCGGGGTACCTACGAGCAGTACTTC
CDR3aa: CAWNRGTYEQYF
v_gene: TRBV30
j_gene: TRBJ2-7
abundance: NA
len: 12
d_gene: NA

CDR3nt: TGTGCCAGCAGCTTACAAGGGAGGGACACAGATACGCAGTATTTT
CDR3aa: CASSLQGRDTDTQYF
v_gene: TRBV7-3
j_gene: TRBJ2-3
abundance: NA
len: 15
d_gene: TRBD2

CDR3nt: TGTGCCAGCAGGGGACAGGGGGCCACCGGGGAGCTGTTTTTT
CDR3aa: CASRGQGATGELFF
v_gene: TRBV28
j_gene: TRBJ2-2
abundance: NA
len: 14
d_gene: TRBD1

CDR3nt: TGCAGCGTTGGGGGCCACGGGAGGATAGGGCAGTTCTTC
CDR3aa: CSVGGHGRIGQFF
v_gene: TRBV29-1
j_gene: TRBJ2-1
abundance: NA
len: 13
d_gene: TRBD2

CDR3nt: TGTGCCAGCAGCTTGGAGGCAGGGGCGGCCCAGTACTTC
CDR3aa: CASSLEAGAAQYF
v_gene: TRBV5-6
j_gene: TRBJ2-5
abundance: NA
len: 13
d_gene: NA

CDR3nt: TGTGCCAGCAGTCGGGACAACTATTCACCCCTCCACTTT
CDR3aa: CASSRDNYSPLHF
v_gene: TRBV11-1
j_gene: TRBJ1-6
abundance: NA
len: 13
d_gene: NA

CDR3nt: TGTGCCAGCAGTTACTCAGGGGGAGTATCTCTTGGCTACACCTTC
CDR3aa: CASSYSGGVSLGYTF
v_gene: TRBV6-5
j_gene: TRBJ1-2
abundance: NA
len: 15
d_gene: NA

CDR3nt: TGCGCCAGCAGCCTACGGACAGCCGCTAACACTGAAGCTTTCTTT
CDR3aa: CASSLRTAANTEAFF
v_gene: TRBV5-1
j_gene: TRBJ1-1
abundance: NA
len: 15
d_gene: NA

CDR3nt: TGTGCCAGCAGTAGCCAGGGGTCCGCCTACGAGCAGTACTTC
CDR3aa: CASSSQGSAYEQYF
v_gene: TRBV2
j_gene: TRBJ2-7
abundance: NA
len: 14
d_gene: NA

CDR3nt: TGCAGCGTCCGCGAGGGTAACTATGGCTACACCTTC
CDR3aa: CSVREGNYGYTF
v_gene: TRBV29-1
j_gene: TRBJ1-2
abundance: once
len: 12
d_gene: NA

CDR3nt: TGTGCCAGTAGTATGTCAGCCAGCGGGGGAGACTTAGCCAAAAACATTCAGTACTTC
CDR3aa: CASSMSASGGDLAKNIQYF
v_gene: TRBV19
j_gene: TRBJ2-4
abundance: NA
len: 19
d_gene: TRBD2

CDR3nt: TGTGCCAGCAGCGAGGGGATCACCGGGGAGCTGTTTTTT
CDR3aa: CASSEGITGELFF
v_gene: TRBV9
j_gene: TRBJ2-2
abundance: NA
len: 13
d_gene: NA

CDR3nt: TGTGCCAGTAGTACGGGGGGGGCGACCCAGCATTTT
CDR3aa: CASSTGGATQHF
v_gene: TRBV19
j_gene: TRBJ1-5
abundance: NA
len: 12
d_gene: NA

CDR3nt: TGTGCCAGCAGCACGCCTAGCGGGGGGTTGTTAAATGAGCAGTTCTTC
CDR3aa: CASSTPSGGLLNEQFF
v_gene: TRBV21-1
j_gene: TRBJ2-1
abundance: NA
len: 16
d_gene: NA

CDR3nt: TGTGCCTGGCAGAGGGGGAATTTCGATGAGCAGTTCTTC
CDR3aa: CAWQRGNFDEQFF
v_gene: TRBV30
j_gene: TRBJ2-1
abundance: NA
len: 13
d_gene: NA

CDR3nt: TGTGCCAGCAGCCAAGACTTTTACTATGGCTACACCTTC
CDR3aa: CASSQDFYYGYTF
v_gene: TRBV3-1/TRBV3-2
j_gene: TRBJ1-2
abundance: NA
len: 13
d_gene: NA

CDR3nt: TGCAGCACGGGAACATTGACAGATACGCAGTATTTT
CDR3aa: CSTGTLTDTQYF
v_gene: TRBV29-1
j_gene: TRBJ2-3
abundance: NA
len: 12
d_gene: NA

CDR3nt: TGTGCCAGCAGCTTATCCGGGGACAGGTATAATTCACCCCTCCACTTT
CDR3aa: CASSLSGDRYNSPLHF
v_gene: TRBV11-2
j_gene: TRBJ1-6
abundance: once
len: 16
d_gene: TRBD1

CDR3nt: TGCAGCGTAGCAAAGGGGTTGAACACTGAAGCTTTCTTT
CDR3aa: CSVAKGLNTEAFF
v_gene: TRBV29-1
j_gene: TRBJ1-1
abundance: NA
len: 13
d_gene: NA

CDR3nt: TGCGCCAGCATGCGTGAGGGGAACACTGAAGCTTTCTTT
CDR3aa: CASMREGNTEAFF
v_gene: TRBV5-1
j_gene: TRBJ1-1
abundance: NA
len: 13
d_gene: NA

CDR3nt: TGTGCCAGCAGCTTCGCCCATCAGCGGCCCCAGCATTTT
CDR3aa: CASSFAHQRPQHF
v_gene: TRBV5-6
j_gene: TRBJ1-5
abundance: few
len: 13
d_gene: NA

CDR3nt: TGTGCCAGCAGTGACGATCCTGACAGCCACTATGGCTACACCTTC
CDR3aa: CASSDDPDSHYGYTF
v_gene: TRBV25-1
j_gene: TRBJ1-2
abundance: once
len: 15
d_gene: NA

CDR3nt: TGTGCCAGCAGCCTGGAGACAGTCATAAACTATGGCTACACCTTC
CDR3aa: CASSLETVINYGYTF
v_gene: TRBV5-8
j_gene: TRBJ1-2
abundance: NA
len: 15
d_gene: NA

CDR3nt: TGTGCCAGCAGTTCCGGACAGGTTTCCTACAATGAGCAGTTCTTC
CDR3aa: CASSSGQVSYNEQFF
v_gene: TRBV6-5
j_gene: TRBJ2-1
abundance: NA
len: 15
d_gene: TRBD1

CDR3nt: TGTGCCAGCAGTGGATCGGGACAGGGTCGTTCACCCCTCCACTTT
CDR3aa: CASSGSGQGRSPLHF
v_gene: TRBV27
j_gene: TRBJ1-6
abundance: few
len: 15
d_gene: TRBD1

CDR3nt: TGCAGCGCCTTGGAGGGCAGGGGGTACTATGGCTACACCTTC
CDR3aa: CSALEGRGYYGYTF
v_gene: TRBV29-1
j_gene: TRBJ1-2
abundance: NA
len: 14
d_gene: TRBD1

CDR3nt: TGTGCCAGCAGCCCCCCTAGGGCAGGGGCCGGGGAGCTGTTTTTT
CDR3aa: CASSPPRAGAGELFF
v_gene: TRBV9
j_gene: TRBJ2-2
abundance: NA
len: 15
d_gene: NA

CDR3nt: TGCGCCAGCAGCCTTAACACAGGGTTAGGCACCGGGGAGCTGTTTTTT
CDR3aa: CASSLNTGLGTGELFF
v_gene: TRBV4-3
j_gene: TRBJ2-2
abundance: few
len: 16
d_gene: NA